The 30 T cell receptor beta chains in this list originate from one sample, sequenced in a study of cytomegalovirus exposure and HLA in healthy donors. The PCR used 60 Vbeta and 13 Jbeta primers. Data came from immunoSEQ multiplex PCR; TCRdb stores just in-frame clones and leaves some out. The sample has approximately 160,000 clones, about four fifths seen once. The specimen sequenced was PBMCs. These receptors were obtained from a man in his late teens or twenties in good health and CMV-seronegative.

The chain couples TRBV4-1 to TRBJ2-3, with D unclear. CDR3 length equals 13 residues. The V and J ends lost 1 base and 3 bases respectively, with 5 bases between them. The V gene's germline CDR1 is MGHRA and CDR2 YSYEKL. The CDR3 DNA reads TGCGCCAGCAGCCAAGTTCGGACAGATACGCAGTATTTT. Protein sequence: CASSQVRTDTQYF.

V gene TRBV18 combines with J gene TRBJ1-2, with D perhaps TRBD1 (5 bases). CDR1 and CDR2 (germline): KGHSH, LQKENI. The CDR3 covers 13 residues. Between the trimmed V and J ends, which lost 4 bases and 5 bases, there was a span of 11 bases. This CDR3 reads CASSRQREYGYTF. The CDR3 DNA is TGTGCCAGCTCACGACAGCGCGAGTATGGCTACACCTTC.

V usage is TRBV28 and J usage is TRBJ1-4, with 10 bases lining up with TRBD1. The CDR3 runs 16 residues. Germline-derived CDR1 and CDR2 are MDHEN and SYDVKM. The trim removed 4 bases at V and 13 bases at J, leaving 15 bases unmatched. CDR3 DNA: TGTGCCAGCAGTTCCTCCGCCGAGGACAGGGGGTCTTCACTGTTTTTT. Its protein product is CASSSSAEDRGSSLFF. The variable domain in full, completed from reference TRBV28 and TRBJ1-4, reads DVKVTQSSRYLVKRTGEKVFLECVQDMDHENMFWYRQDPGLGLRLIYFSYDVKMKEKGDIPEGYSVSREKKERFSLILESASTNQTSMYLCASSSSAEDRGSSLFFGSGTQLSVL.

The genes are TRBV15 and TRBJ1-6; D is perhaps TRBD1 (6 bases). V shed 0 bases and J shed 10 bases, with 10 bases lying between them. Germline CDR1 and CDR2: LNHNV and YYDKDF (reference sequence). This CDR3 has 14 amino acids. The CDR3, as DNA: TGTGCCACCAGCAGAGACAGGGGACCATCACCCCTCCACTTT. Its translation: CATSRDRGPSPLHF.

Written as DNA, the CDR3 is TGTGCCAGCAGACCACGGACAGCGATTGAAGCTTTCTTT. Its protein is CASRPRTAIEAFF. The V call is TRBV6-6, the J call TRBJ1-1; weak D call: TRBD1 (6 bases). The germline gives CDR1 MNHNY, CDR2 SVGAGI (reference sequence). Trimming removed 6 bases from V and 7 bases from J, with 15 bases in between. The CDR3 is 13 amino acids.

The rearrangement uses TRBV7-8 and TRBJ1-4; tentatively, D is TRBD1 (5 bases). The germline CDR1 and CDR2 sequences are SGHVS and FQNEAQ. There are 13 residues in the CDR3. The ends were cut back, 6 bases at V and 4 bases at J, with 9 bases in the middle. The CDR3 reads CASRGANNEKLFF. The CDR3 nucleotides read TGTGCCAGCAGAGGGGCTAATAATGAAAAACTGTTTTTT.

The chain recombines TRBV2 with TRBJ2-3; a possible D gene is TRBD1 (5 bases). Germline loops: CDR1 SNHLY, CDR2 FYNNEI. The CDR3 loop spans 12 amino acids. V lost 3 bases to trimming and J lost 6 bases, with 7 bases between them. CDR3 region: CASSDRADTQYF. As DNA, the CDR3 is TGTGCCAGCAGTGACAGGGCGGATACGCAGTATTTT.

This rearrangement joins TRBV7-9 to TRBJ2-5; 9 bases agree with TRBD1. The CDR3 consists of 16 residues. V lost 5 bases and J lost 4; bases outside the gene matches: 11. From germline, CDR1 is SEHNR and CDR2 FQNEAQ (reference sequence). CDR3 in DNA: TGTGCCAGCAGCGCACAACAGGGGGCAGTTGGAGAGACCCAGTACTTC. Protein sequence: CASSAQQGAVGETQYF.

The chain uses TRBV5-6 and TRBJ2-7, with TRBD2 as a possible D gene (6 bases). With 1 base removed from V and 0 bases from J, the gap between germline ends came to 14 bases. The CDR3 is 16 amino acids. Germline loops: CDR1 SGHDT, CDR2 YYEEEE. The CDR3 region has the DNA TGTGCCAGCAGCTTGAGGGGCAGCGGGTACTCCTACGAGCAGTACTTC. Encoded protein: CASSLRGSGYSYEQYF.

The table lists this clone with many counts. The chain links TRBV6-5 to TRBJ2-1; maybe TRBD1 (6 bases). V was trimmed by 7 bases and J by 2 bases, leaving 12 bases between them. Germline CDR1 and CDR2: MNHEY and SVGAGI. The CDR3 has 14 residues. The CDR3 DNA reads as TGTGCCAGCACCAGCCGGGACACCTACAATGAGCAGTTCTTC. Amino acids: CASTSRDTYNEQFF.

J is TRBJ1-3 and V is TRBV6-1, with D perhaps TRBD1 (6 bases). Germline V gives CDR1 MNHNS, CDR2 SASEGT. V dropped 8 bases and J dropped 4 bases, with 15 bases sitting between them. The CDR3 loop spans 14 amino acids. CDR3: CASFRRGGGNTIYF. As DNA, the CDR3 is TGTGCCAGCTTTAGAAGGGGGGGAGGAAACACCATATATTTT.

The V and J genes are TRBV5-8 and TRBJ1-4; D unclear. V lost 4 bases and J 0 bases, leaving 13 bases between the germline ends. This CDR3 is 16 amino acids long. Per the germline V gene, CDR1 is SGHTS and CDR2 is YDEGEE. The CDR3 DNA sequence: TGTGCCAGCAGCCCCAGGAGGCATGCAACTAATGAAAAACTGTTTTTT. It yields the protein CASSPRRHATNEKLFF.

The chain recombines TRBV5-1 with TRBJ1-2; TRBD1 matches at 8 bases. The CDR3 covers 14 residues. The trim removed 2 bases at V and 4 bases at J, leaving 4 bases unmatched. The germline CDR1 and CDR2 sequences are SGHRS and YFSETQ. The CDR3 sequence is CASSFLDRVYGYTF. In DNA, the CDR3 is TGCGCCAGCAGCTTTTTGGACAGGGTCTATGGCTACACCTTC. The full variable domain, in which reference TRBV5-1 and TRBJ1-2 provide the parts outside the CDR3, is KAGVTQTPRYLIKTRGQQVTLSCSPISGHRSVSWYQQTPGQGLQFLFEYFSETQRNKGNFPGRFSGRQFSNSRSEMNVSTLELGDSALYLCASSFLDRVYGYTFGSGTRLTVV.

This clone has just one count. The chain has TRBV27 and TRBJ2-5; a weak D match, TRBD1 (6 bases). The CDR3 runs 13 residues. V was trimmed by 3 bases and J by 5 bases, leaving 10 bases between them. Germline lookup yields CDR1 MNHEY and CDR2 SMNVEV (reference sequence). CDR3 coding DNA: TGTGCCAGCAGTTTTCAGAGGGGGGAGACCCAGTACTTC. This sequence encodes CASSFQRGETQYF.

The table lists this clone with a few counts. The chain uses TRBV6-5 and TRBJ1-6; D gene unclear. This CDR3 is built from 15 residues. Germline V gene sequence: CDR1 MNHEY, CDR2 SVGAGI. V lost 0 bases, J lost 8 bases, and 11 bases lay in between. In nucleotides, the CDR3 is TGTGCCAGCAGTTACTCGTCTAGCGGGGATTCACCCCTCCACTTT. Protein sequence: CASSYSSSGDSPLHF.

The V and J genes are TRBV2 and TRBJ1-1; D is ambiguous. CDR3 size: 12 residues. V was pared by 1 base and J by 11 bases, with 11 bases between. In germline, CDR1 is SNHLY, CDR2 FYNNEI. The CDR3 nucleotides are TGTGCCAGCAGTGAAGGGAGGCTGGGGGCTTTCTTT. Its translation: CASSEGRLGAFF.

The J gene is TRBJ2-7, the V gene TRBV5-4; 7 bases are shared with TRBD1. V gave up 2 bases and J gave up 2 bases; unmatched junction bases: 4. The CDR3 sequence is 14 residues long. CDR1 SGHNT and CDR2 YYREEE come from the germline V gene (reference sequence). Here the CDR3 reads CASSFFGTAYEQYF. The CDR3 DNA follows: TGTGCCAGCAGCTTCTTCGGGACAGCCTACGAGCAGTACTTC.

V is TRBV5-1 and J is TRBJ1-2, with D tentatively TRBD1 (5 bases). CDR1 and CDR2 from the germline V gene are SGHRS and YFSETQ. With 0 bases removed from V and 8 bases from J, the gap between germline ends came to 26 bases. This CDR3 is 18 amino acids long. The CDR3 protein is CASSLVRPRAAKIFGYTF. The CDR3 DNA reads TGCGCCAGCAGCTTGGTGAGGCCCAGGGCGGCCAAGATTTTCGGCTACACCTTC.

The chain combines TRBV28 with TRBJ2-1; TRBD2 matches at 14 bases. The germline CDR1 and CDR2 sequences are MDHEN and SYDVKM. V lost 3 bases, J lost 7 bases, and 2 bases stayed unmatched. This CDR3 has 15 residues. Here the CDR3 reads CASSFGTSGSNEQFF. The DNA for the CDR3 is TGTGCCAGCAGTTTCGGGACTAGCGGGAGTAATGAGCAGTTCTTC.

For the CDR3, the DNA is TGTGCCAGTACAAGCGGGGGAGACTACAATGAGCAGTTCTTC. Its translation is CASTSGGDYNEQFF. This chain joins TRBV19 and TRBJ2-1; TRBD2 agrees at 8 bases. Germline V gives CDR1 LNHDA, CDR2 SQIVND (reference sequence). The CDR3 has 14 amino acids. The junction had 5 bases not matched to a gene; V was cut back by 7 bases and J by 3 bases.

V usage is TRBV4-3 and J usage is TRBJ2-1; a possible D gene is TRBD2 (7 bases). The ends were cut back, 3 bases at V and 4 bases at J, with 13 bases in the middle. The CDR3 has 15 amino acids. CDR1 and CDR2 from the germline V gene are LGHNA and YSLEER. The CDR3 bases are TGCGCCAGCAGCCACACAGGGAGGGGATACAATGAGCAGTTCTTC. Protein sequence: CASSHTGRGYNEQFF.

The rearrangement joins TRBV5-1 to TRBJ1-2; D not certain. Germline V gene data show CDR1 as SGHRS and CDR2 as YFSETQ. This CDR3 has 14 amino acids. V lost 3 bases to trimming and J lost 8 bases, with 17 bases between them. The CDR3 DNA sequence: TGCGCCAGCAGCTATAGACTAGGTATCAGGGGCTACACCTTC. As protein: CASSYRLGIRGYTF.

This clone showed up many times. The chain employs TRBV6-1 and TRBJ2-2, with 9 nucleotides matching TRBD1. Germline V gene data show CDR1 as MNHNS and CDR2 as SASEGT. The CDR3 runs 15 residues. V trimming: 6 bases; J trimming: 3 bases; junction bases outside the gene matches: 5. The CDR3 sequence: CASSPRTGDTGELFF. The CDR3 bases are TGTGCCAGCAGCCCCCGGACAGGGGACACCGGGGAGCTGTTTTTT.

The genes are TRBV29-1 and TRBJ2-3; no clear D gene. Per the germline V gene, CDR1 is SQVTM and CDR2 is ANQGSEA. With 7 bases removed from V and 2 bases from J, the gap between germline ends came to 4 bases. The CDR3 is made up of 10 amino acids. This chain's CDR3 is CSANTDTQYF. The CDR3 DNA follows: TGCAGCGCTAACACAGATACGCAGTATTTT.

The chain employs TRBV7-3 and TRBJ2-2, with 7 bases fitting TRBD2. The V gene end was trimmed by 5 bases and the J gene end by 3 bases; junction bases not matched to a gene: 6. CDR3 length: 15 residues. Per germline, CDR1 SGHTA and CDR2 FQGTGA. The CDR3, as DNA: TGTGCCAGCAGCCCCCGGGGGGACGACACCGGGGAGCTGTTTTTT. It yields the protein CASSPRGDDTGELFF.

The table lists this clone with a count of one. V gene TRBV6-1 combines with J gene TRBJ1-1; no reliable D call. Germline CDR1 MNHNS, CDR2 SASEGT. V shed 6 bases and J shed 1 base, with 9 bases lying between them. The CDR3 extends over 13 amino acids. CDR3 DNA sequence: TGTGCCAGCAGCCCCCCGAGGAACACTGAAGCTTTCTTT. Protein sequence: CASSPPRNTEAFF.

The chain uses TRBV4-2 and TRBJ1-2; D possibly corresponds to TRBD1 (6 bases). This CDR3 contains 18 residues. The germline CDR1 and CDR2 sequences are LGHNA and YNFKEQ. V lost 0 bases and J 5 bases, leaving 22 bases between the germline ends. CDR3: CASSQEAGATGKPYGYTF. The CDR3 DNA reads TGTGCCAGCAGCCAAGAAGCGGGGGCGACTGGAAAACCTTATGGCTACACCTTC.

This clone was detected a few times. The rearrangement uses TRBV20-1 and TRBJ2-7; possibly TRBD2 for D (6 bases). V was trimmed by 0 bases and J by 12 bases, leaving 12 bases between them. Germline CDR1 is DFQATT and CDR2 is SNEGSKA (reference sequence). The CDR3 spans 11 residues. The CDR3 loop is CSARDVRDGYF. CDR3 nucleotide sequence: TGCAGTGCTAGAGATGTGCGGGATGGGTACTTC.

The chain employs TRBV5-6 and TRBJ1-2, with D perhaps TRBD1 (5 bases). V was trimmed by 3 bases and J by 3 bases, leaving 12 bases between them. The CDR3 spans 14 residues. The germline V gene encodes CDR1 SGHDT and CDR2 YYEEEE. CDR3 loop: CASSYTGVYYGYTF. For the CDR3, the DNA is TGTGCCAGCAGCTACACGGGGGTTTACTATGGCTACACCTTC.

The CDR3 DNA sequence: TGCAGCGTTGGGGCTCTCCAAGAGACCCAGTACTTC. It translates to CSVGALQETQYF. This chain uses TRBV29-1 with TRBJ2-5; D ambiguous. The germline V gene encodes CDR1 SQVTM and CDR2 ANQGSEA. Deletions cut 4 bases from V and 1 base from J, with 7 bases between. The CDR3 is 12 residues long.